A single sample is the source of the 22 T cell receptor beta chains below, sequenced in a study of blood T cell repertoires in COVID-19. Measured with immunoSEQ multiplex PCR; TCRdb has only the in-frame clones, and not every one. The sample consists of roughly 500,000 clones, roughly 88% of them appearing once. Input material: PBMCs or T cells enriched from blood (not recorded which). These receptor sequences come from a middle-aged woman who had recovered from COVID-19.

The chain links TRBV27 to TRBJ1-5; tentatively, D is TRBD1 (6 bases). Germline-derived CDR1 and CDR2 are MNHEY and SMNVEV (reference sequence). The germline V and J ends were trimmed by 4 bases and 0 bases, with 13 bases remaining between them. The CDR3 spans 16 residues. In DNA form, the CDR3 reads TGTGCCAGCAGTTCCGTAGGACAGATTAGCAATCAGCCCCAGCATTTT. Its protein product is CASSSVGQISNQPQHF.

This clone was observed a few times. The gene calls are TRBV7-9 and TRBJ1-5; 9 nucleotides agree with TRBD1. The CDR3 covers 16 residues. CDR1 SEHNR and CDR2 FQNEAQ come from the germline V gene (reference sequence). V gave up 5 bases and J gave up 2 bases; unmatched junction bases: 7. The CDR3 region is CASSVNTGGGNQPQHF. CDR3 bases: TGTGCCAGCAGCGTAAACACAGGGGGCGGCAATCAGCCCCAGCATTTT. Full variable domain (outside the CDR3, taken from reference TRBV7-9 and TRBJ1-5): DTGVSQNPRHKITKRGQNVTFRCDPISEHNRLYWYRQTLGQGPEFLTYFQNEAQLEKSRLLSDRFSAERPKGSFSTLEIQRTEQGDSAMYLCASSVNTGGGNQPQHFGDGTRLSIL.

This rearrangement joins TRBV29-1 to TRBJ2-5; 11 bases are shared with TRBD2. This CDR3 region has 12 residues. V trimming: 5 bases; J trimming: 4 bases; junction bases outside the gene matches: 0. From germline, CDR1 is SQVTM and CDR2 ANQGSEA. The CDR3 loop reads CSVLAGGETQYF. The CDR3 nucleotides read TGCAGCGTTCTAGCGGGAGGAGAGACCCAGTACTTC.

The rearrangement joins TRBV7-7 to TRBJ1-1; unclear D gene. This CDR3 contains 17 residues. Germline lookup yields CDR1 SSHAT and CDR2 FNYEAQ (reference sequence). The CDR3 region has the DNA TGTGCTAGTGCGAATTTTTCCTCGACCCTCCAGCGGACCTCGGCTTTCTTT. It encodes CASANFSSTLQRTSAFF.

CDR3 sequence: CASSFGQGQETQYF. The DNA for the CDR3 is TGTGCCAGCAGCTTTGGGCAGGGTCAAGAGACCCAGTACTTC. The chain is built from TRBV7-8 and TRBJ2-5, with D tentatively TRBD1 (5 bases). Deletions cut 3 bases from V and 2 bases from J, with 10 bases between. CDR1 SGHVS and CDR2 FQNEAQ come from the germline V gene. CDR3 length equals 14 residues.

The chain recombines TRBV27 with TRBJ2-7; a weak D match, TRBD1 (7 bases). Germline loops: CDR1 MNHEY, CDR2 SMNVEV (reference sequence). The CDR3 totals 16 residues. V was clipped by 5 bases and J by 2 bases, with 19 bases between them. CDR3 sequence: CASSPSLGGQTYEQYF. The CDR3 DNA is TGTGCCAGCAGTCCCTCCCTCGGGGGACAGACCTACGAGCAGTACTTC.

The gene calls are TRBV7-9 and TRBJ1-1; D is perhaps TRBD1 (5 bases). Germline V gene data show CDR1 as SEHNR and CDR2 as FQNEAQ (reference sequence). V was pared by 7 bases and J by 0 bases, with 15 bases between. The CDR3 totals 15 residues. The CDR3 region has the DNA TGTGCCAGCACCTCGGAGGGGCGGATGAACACTGAAGCTTTCTTT. It is translated as CASTSEGRMNTEAFF.

The V and J genes are TRBV10-2 and TRBJ1-1; the match to TRBD1 covers 7 bases. The V and J ends lost 7 bases and 4 bases, in that order; junction bases with no gene match: 3. The CDR3 loop spans 12 amino acids. Germline CDR1 and CDR2: WSHSY and SAAADI. The CDR3 DNA follows: TGCGCCAGCAAGTCAGGGGGCACTGAAGCTTTCTTT. Translating gives CASKSGGTEAFF.

The chain joins TRBV19 to TRBJ2-5, with 7 positions matching TRBD2. The CDR3 consists of 16 residues. J was trimmed by 5 bases and V by 6 bases; bases with no gene match: 15. Per germline, CDR1 LNHDA and CDR2 SQIVND (reference sequence). CDR3 sequence reads: CASSPLGEGRGETQYF. CDR3 bases: TGTGCCAGTAGCCCCCTAGGGGAGGGGAGAGGGGAGACCCAGTACTTC.

This clone was picked up one time. This sample also contains other DNA sequences that code for the same CDR3. The chain joins TRBV7-9 to TRBJ2-3; 9 bases align to TRBD2. The CDR3 extends over 15 amino acids. Trimming removed 0 bases from V and 3 bases from J; junction bases left unmatched: 1. Germline V gene sequence: CDR1 SEHNR, CDR2 FQNEAQ (reference sequence). The CDR3 nucleotides read TGTGCCAGCAGCTTAGCTAGCGGGAGAACAGATACGCAGTATTTT. This encodes CASSLASGRTDTQYF.

This rearrangement joins TRBV27 to TRBJ2-5, with 9 bases that match TRBD2. The CDR3 is 17 amino acids. V dropped 2 bases and J dropped 1; count of bases not matched to a gene: 8. Germline V CDR1 and CDR2: MNHEY, SMNVEV (reference sequence). The CDR3 sequence is CASSLGATSGGQETQYF. The CDR3 bases are TGTGCCAGCAGTTTAGGGGCGACTAGCGGAGGCCAAGAGACCCAGTACTTC.

This clone appeared once. This chain joins TRBV2 and TRBJ2-5; weak D call: TRBD2 (6 bases). Germline-derived CDR1 and CDR2 are SNHLY and FYNNEI. The CDR3 length is 17 residues. The ends were cut back, 8 bases at V and 5 bases at J, with 27 bases in the middle. Here the CDR3 DNA reads TGTGCCAGCTCGCCGGGACTCAGCCTTGTAGGCGGCGAGACCCAGTACTTC. This translates into CASSPGLSLVGGETQYF.

This chain links TRBV7-9 with TRBJ2-1, with TRBD2 identical over 7 bases. V shed 6 bases and J 6 bases; nucleotides not matched to a gene: 14. This CDR3 is 16 amino acids long. The V gene's germline CDR1 is SEHNR and CDR2 FQNEAQ (reference sequence). The CDR3 loop is CASRPRLAPIGNEQFF. In DNA form, the CDR3 reads TGTGCCAGCAGGCCTAGACTAGCCCCGATTGGCAATGAGCAGTTCTTC.

The chain couples TRBV5-5 to TRBJ2-5; D gene uncertain. CDR3 length: 13 amino acids. Germline CDR1 reads SGHKS; CDR2 reads YYEKEE (reference sequence). Trimming removed 2 bases from V and 1 base from J, with 6 bases in between. As DNA, the CDR3 is TGTGCCAGCAGCTTCCCCGGCCAAGAGACCCAGTACTTC. This sequence encodes CASSFPGQETQYF.

V usage is TRBV24-1 and J usage is TRBJ2-3, with 7 bases that match TRBD1. CDR1 and CDR2 from the germline V gene are KGHDR and SFDVKD. V lost 3 bases, J lost 4 bases, and 15 bases stayed unmatched. The CDR3 is 18 residues long. The CDR3 spells CATSDRSSGTDFSDTQYF. As DNA, the CDR3 is TGTGCCACCAGTGATCGATCATCCGGGACAGATTTCTCAGATACGCAGTATTTT.

V gene TRBV6-4 combines with J gene TRBJ2-3; maybe TRBD1 (5 bases). V was clipped by 4 bases and J by 1 base, with 6 bases between them. The CDR3 runs to 13 residues. Germline CDR1 and CDR2: MRHNA and SNTAGT. CDR3 sequence: CASSATGTDTQYF. The CDR3 DNA is TGTGCCAGCAGTGCGACAGGCACAGATACGCAGTATTTT.

The chain couples TRBV5-6 to TRBJ1-6; no clear D. Germline CDR1 and CDR2: SGHDT and YYEEEE. The CDR3 contains 15 residues. With 0 bases removed from V and 0 bases from J, the gap between germline ends came to 4 bases. The CDR3: CASSLVSSYNSPLHF. CDR3 bases: TGTGCCAGCAGCTTGGTCAGCTCCTATAATTCACCCCTCCACTTT.

The V gene is TRBV18, the J gene TRBJ2-5, with D possibly matching TRBD2 (5 bases). CDR3 length: 15 residues. CDR1 is KGHSH and CDR2 is LQKENI in the germline V gene. The ends were cut back, 4 bases at V and 3 bases at J, with 15 bases in the middle. The CDR3 bases are TGTGCCAGCTCACTTGCCCGGGGTCAGGAAGAGACCCAGTACTTC. This codes for CASSLARGQEETQYF. The full variable domain, its missing parts supplied by reference TRBV18 and TRBJ2-5, is NAGVMQNPRHLVRRRGQEARLRCSPMKGHSHVYWYRQLPEEGLKFMVYLQKENIIDESGMPKERFSAEFPKEGPSILRIQQVVRGDSAAYFCASSLARGQEETQYFGPGTRLLVL.

The chain carries TRBV2 and TRBJ2-1; 8 nucleotides match TRBD2. This CDR3 contains 15 residues. Germline loops: CDR1 SNHLY, CDR2 FYNNEI. The junction had 11 bases not matched to a gene; V was cut back by 4 bases and J by 9 bases. CDR3 DNA sequence: TGTGCCAGCAGTGGACGGGAGGGCCGTGATAGTGAGCAGTTCTTC. Its translation: CASSGREGRDSEQFF.

The chain is built from TRBV4-3 and TRBJ2-2; 16 nucleotides line up with TRBD2. This CDR3 contains 17 residues. The germline V gene encodes CDR1 LGHNA and CDR2 YSLEER. V lost 4 bases, J lost 7 bases, and 6 bases stayed unmatched. The CDR3 loop is CASSPGLAGGPGGELFF. For the CDR3, the DNA is TGCGCCAGCAGCCCGGGACTAGCGGGAGGGCCCGGCGGGGAGCTGTTTTTT.

This chain joins TRBV6-5 and TRBJ2-7; 7 bases agree with TRBD2. Trimming took 5 bases from V and 6 from J; bases not matched to a gene: 4. Germline assignment: CDR1 MNHEY and CDR2 SVGAGI. The CDR3 extends over 12 amino acids. This CDR3 reads CASSRLASEQYF. Written as DNA, the CDR3 is TGTGCCAGCAGTAGACTAGCTTCCGAGCAGTACTTC.

This chain uses TRBV27 with TRBJ1-1; D not certain. The CDR3 loop spans 15 amino acids. Germline assignment: CDR1 MNHEY and CDR2 SMNVEV (reference sequence). Trimming shortened V by 6 bases and J by 0 bases, and 14 bases separated the two germline ends. CDR3 region: CASRGRANMNTEAFF. The CDR3 coding sequence is TGTGCCAGCAGAGGGAGGGCAAATATGAACACTGAAGCTTTCTTT.